The following is a T cell receptor beta chain sequence with its context. Its antigen remains unidentified. This sample stems from a study of T cell repertoires in cytomegalovirus infection. TCRdb itself ran the reads through MiXCR, one entry per CDR3 protein. The sample lists roughly 800,000 distinct CDR3 sequences; about 27% were seen once. Germline V gives CDR1 SGHNT, CDR2 YYREEE (reference sequence). Trimming removed 0 bases at V and 2 bases at J, with 12 bases between. The CDR3 consists of 15 residues. The receptor's source is a human donor in good health (CMV status not recorded). Some clones in this sample may be carry-over from other donors' samples. The chain couples TRBV5-4 to TRBJ2-7; D ambiguous. The material was cultured CD8+ T cells from PBMCs, obtained from culture after CMV antigen stimulation. CDR3 in DNA: TGTGCCAGCAGCTTGGCGGGTACAGCCCCCTACGAGCAGTACTTC. As protein: CASSLAGTAPYEQYF.